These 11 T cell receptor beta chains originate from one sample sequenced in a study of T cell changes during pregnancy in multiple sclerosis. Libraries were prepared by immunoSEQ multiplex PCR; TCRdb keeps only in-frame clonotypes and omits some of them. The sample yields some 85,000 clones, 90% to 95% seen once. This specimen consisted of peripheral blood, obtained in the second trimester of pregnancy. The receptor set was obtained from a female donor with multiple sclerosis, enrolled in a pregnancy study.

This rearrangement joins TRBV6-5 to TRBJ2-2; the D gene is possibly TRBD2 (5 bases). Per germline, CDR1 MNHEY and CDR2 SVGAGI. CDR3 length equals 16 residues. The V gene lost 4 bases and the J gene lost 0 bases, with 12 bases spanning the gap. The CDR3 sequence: CASSSGLGANTGELFF. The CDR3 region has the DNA TGTGCCAGCAGTTCAGGACTTGGCGCGAACACCGGGGAGCTGTTTTTT.

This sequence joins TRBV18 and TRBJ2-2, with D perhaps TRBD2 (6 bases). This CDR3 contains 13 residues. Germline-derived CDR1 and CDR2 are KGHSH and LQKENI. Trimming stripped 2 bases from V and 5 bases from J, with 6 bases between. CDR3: CASSPGRTGELFF. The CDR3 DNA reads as TGTGCCAGCTCACCAGGGAGGACCGGGGAGCTGTTTTTT.

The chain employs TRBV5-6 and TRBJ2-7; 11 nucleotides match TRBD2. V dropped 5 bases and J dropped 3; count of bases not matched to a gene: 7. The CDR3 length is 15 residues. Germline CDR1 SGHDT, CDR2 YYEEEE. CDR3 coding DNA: TGTGCCAGCAGGGGTAGCGGGAGGGCCTTCTACGAGCAGTACTTC. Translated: CASRGSGRAFYEQYF. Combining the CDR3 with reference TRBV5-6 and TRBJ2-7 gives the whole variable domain DAGVTQSPTHLIKTRGQQVTLRCSPKSGHDTVSWYQQALGQGPQFIFQYYEEEERQRGNFPDRFSGHQFPNYSSELNVNALLLGDSALYLCASRGSGRAFYEQYFGPGTRLTVT.

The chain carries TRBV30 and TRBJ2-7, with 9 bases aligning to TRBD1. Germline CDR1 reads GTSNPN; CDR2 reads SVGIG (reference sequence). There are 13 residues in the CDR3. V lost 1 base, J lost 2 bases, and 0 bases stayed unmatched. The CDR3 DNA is TGTGCCTGGAGTGGGACAGGGGCCTACGAGCAGTACTTC. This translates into CAWSGTGAYEQYF.

The CDR3 DNA reads TGTGCCAGCAGCCCGCGCCGGCCGGGACTTAGCACAGATACGCAGTATTTT. Amino acid sequence: CASSPRRPGLSTDTQYF. The chain has TRBV11-2 and TRBJ2-3; a weak D match, TRBD2 (6 bases). The V and J ends lost 5 bases and 0 bases respectively, with 18 bases between them. The germline V gene has CDR1 SGHAT and CDR2 FQNNGV. The CDR3 sequence is 17 residues long. The complete variable domain, with remaining parts taken from reference TRBV11-2 and TRBJ2-3, reads EAGVAQSPRYKIIEKRQSVAFWCNPISGHATLYWYQQILGQGPKLLIQFQNNGVVDDSQLPKDRFSAERLKGVDSTLKIQPAKLEDSAVYLCASSPRRPGLSTDTQYFGPGTRLTVL.

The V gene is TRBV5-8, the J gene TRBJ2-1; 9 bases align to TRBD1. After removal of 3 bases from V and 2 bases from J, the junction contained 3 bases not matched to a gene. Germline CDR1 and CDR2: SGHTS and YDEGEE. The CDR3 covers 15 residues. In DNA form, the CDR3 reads TGTGCCAGCAGCTCCGGGACAGGGCCCTACAATGAGCAGTTCTTC. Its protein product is CASSSGTGPYNEQFF.

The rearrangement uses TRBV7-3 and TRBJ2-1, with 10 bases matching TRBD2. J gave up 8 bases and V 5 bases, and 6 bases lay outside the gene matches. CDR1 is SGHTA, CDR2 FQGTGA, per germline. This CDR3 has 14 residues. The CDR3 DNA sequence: TGTGCCAGCAGCGTAGCGGGAGGTGGGGATGAGCAGTTCTTC. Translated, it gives CASSVAGGGDEQFF.

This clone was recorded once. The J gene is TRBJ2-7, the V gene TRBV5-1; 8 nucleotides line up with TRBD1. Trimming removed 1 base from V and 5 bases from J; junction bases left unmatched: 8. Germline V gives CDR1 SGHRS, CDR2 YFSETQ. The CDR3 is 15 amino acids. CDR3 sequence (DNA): TGCGCCAGCAGCTTGAAGCAGCAGGGGGCCCACGAGCAGTACTTC. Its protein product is CASSLKQQGAHEQYF.

In DNA, the CDR3 is TGCGCCAGCAGCTCCCAGGGGGCGGGGAACACTGAAGCTTTCTTT. Its protein is CASSSQGAGNTEAFF. The chain employs TRBV5-1 and TRBJ1-1; 8 bases match TRBD1. V was pared by 3 bases and J by 1 base, with 5 bases of the junction left unmatched. Looked up from germline, CDR1 is SGHRS and CDR2 is YFSETQ. CDR3 length equals 15 residues.

CDR3 DNA: TGTGCCAGCAGCCGTGGGAGGGTTGCAGATACGCAGTATTTT. It yields the protein CASSRGRVADTQYF. This chain links TRBV6-1 with TRBJ2-3; 7 bases align to TRBD2. The CDR3 length is 14 residues. Germline V gives CDR1 MNHNS, CDR2 SASEGT. After removal of 6 bases from V and 4 bases from J, the junction contained 7 bases not matched to a gene.

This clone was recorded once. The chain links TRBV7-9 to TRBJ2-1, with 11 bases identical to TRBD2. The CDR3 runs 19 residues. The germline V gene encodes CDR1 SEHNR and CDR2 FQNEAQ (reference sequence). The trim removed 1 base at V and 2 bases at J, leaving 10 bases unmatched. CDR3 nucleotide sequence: TGTGCCAGCAGCTTAGGAAGGGTTAGCGGGAGGGCCGCCTACAATGAGCAGTTCTTC. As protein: CASSLGRVSGRAAYNEQFF.